The rows below give T cell receptor beta chains drawn from one sample of a study of blood T cell repertoires in COVID-19. The assay was immunoSEQ multiplex PCR, and TCRdb's table has in-frame clones only and misses some. Counted here are about 210,000 clones, 60% to 85% occurring once; the ten biggest clones make up over 7%. The specimen was peripheral blood. These receptors were obtained from a woman in her seventies with acute or convalescent COVID-19. CDR3s include the opening cysteine and the closing phenylalanine or tryptophan. A D gene is named only where the DNA matches it firmly. Some rows have no size entry. The others give once, few or many, or a class for an expanded clone.

clone_size	v_call	d_call	j_call	cdr3_aa	cdr3_nt
NA	TRBV18	TRBD1	TRBJ1-5	CASSPDRGGNQPQHF	TGTGCCAGCTCACCGGACAGGGGCGGCAATCAGCCCCAGCATTTT
NA	TRBV5-1	TRBD1	TRBJ2-2	CASSLQGAYTGELFF	TGCGCCAGCAGCCTGCAGGGGGCGTACACCGGGGAGCTGTTTTTT
NA	TRBV19	TRBD1	TRBJ2-7	CASSTAGTGNYEQYF	TGTGCCAGTAGTACCGCTGGGACAGGGAACTACGAGCAGTACTTC
NA	TRBV11-2	NA	TRBJ2-5	CASSGHVAGGETQYF	TGTGCCAGCAGCGGACACGTTGCCGGTGGGGAGACCCAGTACTTC
NA	TRBV5-1	NA	TRBJ2-7	CASSLVGTGQGQYF	TGCGCCAGCAGCTTGGTGGGGACGGGACAAGGGCAGTACTTC
NA	TRBV10-2	TRBD2	TRBJ2-3	CASSDPGTRTDTQYF	TGCGCCAGCAGTGATCCCGGGACTAGGACAGATACGCAGTATTTT
NA	TRBV30	NA	TRBJ2-3	CAWSVQGTLPWGYF	TGTGCCTGGAGTGTACAAGGGACACTCCCTTGGGGGTATTTT
NA	TRBV14	NA	TRBJ1-1	CASSIQGGTEAFF	TGTGCCAGCAGTATCCAGGGAGGGACTGAAGCTTTCTTT
NA	TRBV6-5	TRBD1	TRBJ1-1	CASSPQGAKAFF	TGTGCCAGCAGTCCACAGGGGGCGAAAGCTTTCTTT
NA	TRBV5-1	NA	TRBJ2-2	CASTKQGDTGELFF	TGCGCCAGCACGAAACAGGGAGACACCGGGGAGCTGTTTTTT
few	TRBV7-8	TRBD1	TRBJ2-1	CASSSRRTGPYNEQFF	TGTGCCAGCAGCTCCAGGAGGACAGGGCCATACAATGAGCAGTTCTTC
few	TRBV7-2	TRBD1	TRBJ1-1	CASSLAGTGEAFF	TGTGCCAGCAGCTTAGCCGGGACAGGTGAAGCTTTCTTT
few	TRBV3-1/TRBV3-2	NA	TRBJ2-7	CASSQVAGCEQYF	TGTGCCAGCAGCCAAGTGGCCGGGTGCGAGCAGTACTTC
NA	TRBV30	NA	TRBJ2-1	CAWAYDSDNEQFF	TGTGCCTGGGCCTACGACAGCGACAATGAGCAGTTCTTC
NA	TRBV18	NA	TRBJ2-7	CASSPGHEGNEQYF	TGTGCCAGCTCGCCGGGACACGAAGGGAACGAGCAGTACTTC
NA	TRBV5-4	NA	TRBJ1-1	CASGASPMVNTEAFF	TGTGCCAGCGGGGCCTCCCCGATGGTGAACACTGAAGCTTTCTTT
NA	TRBV6-4	NA	TRBJ1-6	CASRETETSPLHF	TGTGCCAGCAGGGAGACAGAGACTTCACCCCTCCACTTT
once	TRBV24-1	NA	TRBJ2-4	CATSDGQGKNIQYF	TGTGCCACCAGTGATGGTCAGGGCAAAAACATTCAGTACTTC
NA	TRBV7-3	NA	TRBJ2-1	CASSLSGEQFF	TGTGCCAGCAGCTTATCTGGCGAGCAGTTCTTC
NA	TRBV11-2	NA	TRBJ1-4	CASSLDNNEKLFF	TGTGCCAGCAGCCTAGACAATAATGAAAAACTGTTTTTT
NA	TRBV29-1	TRBD1	TRBJ1-2	CSVQGAGGYTF	TGCAGCGTGCAGGGGGCCGGGGGCTACACCTTC
few	TRBV15	NA	TRBJ2-2	CATRTDRTNTGELFF	TGTGCCACCCGTACCGACAGGACGAACACCGGGGAGCTGTTTTTT
NA	TRBV6-2/TRBV6-3	TRBD2	TRBJ2-2	CASSTGLGTGELFF	TGTGCCAGCAGTACGGGACTAGGGACCGGGGAGCTGTTTTTT
NA	TRBV25-1	TRBD1	TRBJ2-5	CASSEDRGTGAETQYF	TGTGCCAGCAGTGAAGACCGTGGGACAGGGGCAGAGACCCAGTACTTC
NA	TRBV18	TRBD1	TRBJ2-1	CASSPILRDRYNEQFF	TGTGCCAGCTCACCAATTCTTAGGGACAGGTACAATGAGCAGTTCTTC